Sequencing of this T cell receptor beta chain was carried out in a study of shared clonotypes between healthy human individuals. The repertoire was sequenced with immunoSEQ multiplex PCR; TCRdb's copy has only in-frame clones and lacks some. The sample carries 2 million to 2.5 million clones, 80% to 95% recorded once. Germline assignment: CDR1 SGHAT and CDR2 FQDESV (reference sequence). The CDR3 totals 16 residues. V was pared by 3 bases and J by 3 bases, with 8 bases of the junction left unmatched. This clone was seen a single time. The sequencing sample was made of naive CD4+ T cells from PBMCs. Subset here: CD45RA+ positively selected. This TCR came from a man between 18 and 29 years old in good health. Some clones in this sample may be carry-over from other donors' samples. This chain links TRBV11-1 with TRBJ2-1; 7 nucleotides agree with TRBD1. DNA of the CDR3: TGTGCCAGCAGCTTGAAGGACAGGTTTTTCTACAATGAGCAGTTCTTC. Residues: CASSLKDRFFYNEQFF.